This T cell receptor (beta chain) is drawn from a study of T cells after yellow fever vaccination. Study-wide findings and caveats: Most primary-vaccination clones recurred post-booster (approximately 96% CD4, over 70% CD8).

Comments on this clonotype: Its antigen is not known.

MiXCR was run by TCRdb on the 5' RACE reads, yielding one entry per CDR3 protein. The sample shows hundreds of thousands of distinct CDR3 sequences, about 17% of them seen only once. The starting material was PBMCs, obtained before the yellow fever booster vaccination. This TCR was sampled from a man aged 18 to 30 who received the YFV17D yellow fever vaccine.

The CDR3 spells CASSDRDRYNNEQFF. DNA for the CDR3: TGTGCCAGCAGCGACCGGGACAGATACAATAATGAGCAGTTCTTC. V is TRBV7-9 and J is TRBJ2-1, with TRBD1 identical over 7 bases. Losses at the gene ends were 5 bases for V and 7 bases for J; bases not matched to a gene: 11. This CDR3 is built from 15 residues. CDR1 and CDR2 (germline): SEHNR, FQNEAQ (reference sequence).